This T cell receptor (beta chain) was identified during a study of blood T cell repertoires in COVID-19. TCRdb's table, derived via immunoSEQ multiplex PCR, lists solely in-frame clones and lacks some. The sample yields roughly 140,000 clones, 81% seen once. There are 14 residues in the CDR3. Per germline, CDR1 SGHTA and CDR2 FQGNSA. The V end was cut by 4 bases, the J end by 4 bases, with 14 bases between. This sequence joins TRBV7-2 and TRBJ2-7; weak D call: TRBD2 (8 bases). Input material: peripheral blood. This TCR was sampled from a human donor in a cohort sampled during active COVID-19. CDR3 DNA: TGTGCCAGCAGCTATAGCGGGACAGCTTACGAGCAGTACTTC. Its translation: CASSYSGTAYEQYF.